These T cell receptor beta chains were read from a single sample in a study of blood T cell repertoires in COVID-19. Produced via immunoSEQ multiplex PCR; TCRdb's table is partial and in-frame only. The table includes nearly 80,000 clones, around 83% detected once. The material sequenced was peripheral blood. Every receptor here comes from a man aged 45-65 years with acute or convalescent COVID-19. Both conserved end residues are part of each CDR3. Each record gives: J gene, D gene, V gene, clone size, CDR3 DNA, CDR3 protein. The D gene is left open where the match is weak. Clone size is shown for a subset of rows, as once, few, many or a class of expanded clone.

j_call: TRBJ1-4
d_call: TRBD1
v_call: TRBV7-9
clone_size: NA
cdr3_nt: TGTGCCAGCAGCCCAACTAGGACAGGGCTTGAAAAACTGTTTTTT
cdr3_aa: CASSPTRTGLEKLFF

j_call: TRBJ2-7
d_call: TRBD2
v_call: TRBV28
clone_size: NA
cdr3_nt: TGTGCCAGCAGTACCGCCGGGACAGCGGGGGGGGGCGAGCAGTACTTC
cdr3_aa: CASSTAGTAGGGEQYF

j_call: TRBJ2-2
d_call: NA
v_call: TRBV24-1
clone_size: once
cdr3_nt: TGTGCCACCAGGGGGAGCTCTTCCGGGGAGCTGTTTTTT
cdr3_aa: CATRGSSSGELFF

j_call: TRBJ1-3
d_call: NA
v_call: TRBV6-2/TRBV6-3
clone_size: once
cdr3_nt: TGTGCCAGCAGTCCATACAGGACCGCATCTGGAAACACCATATATTTT
cdr3_aa: CASSPYRTASGNTIYF

j_call: TRBJ1-2
d_call: NA
v_call: TRBV19
clone_size: NA
cdr3_nt: TGTGCCAGTAGTATAGTCGGGAGTAACTATGGCTACACCTTC
cdr3_aa: CASSIVGSNYGYTF

j_call: TRBJ2-7
d_call: NA
v_call: TRBV10-3
clone_size: NA
cdr3_nt: TGTGCCATCAGATCCCAGGTGAACGAGCAGTACTTC
cdr3_aa: CAIRSQVNEQYF

j_call: TRBJ2-1
d_call: NA
v_call: TRBV30
clone_size: NA
cdr3_nt: TGTGCCTGGAGTGGGGCCGGGCTAGCGAGGAATGAGCAGTTCTTC
cdr3_aa: CAWSGAGLARNEQFF

j_call: TRBJ1-2
d_call: TRBD1
v_call: TRBV7-2
clone_size: once
cdr3_nt: TGTGCCAGCAGCCCCCTGACAGGGGGCTATGGCTACACCTTC
cdr3_aa: CASSPLTGGYGYTF

j_call: TRBJ1-1
d_call: TRBD1
v_call: TRBV27
clone_size: few
cdr3_nt: TGTGCCAGCAGTCGGGGGGACAGGGTGCTTCAAGGAGCTTTCTTT
cdr3_aa: CASSRGDRVLQGAFF

j_call: TRBJ1-6
d_call: TRBD1
v_call: TRBV9
clone_size: NA
cdr3_nt: TGTGCCAGCAGCCCCCGACAGGGCTATAATTCACCCCTCCACTTT
cdr3_aa: CASSPRQGYNSPLHF

j_call: TRBJ1-1
d_call: TRBD1
v_call: TRBV7-8
clone_size: NA
cdr3_nt: TGTGCCAGCAGCTCTAGACAGGGGGAGACTGAAGCTTTCTTT
cdr3_aa: CASSSRQGETEAFF

j_call: TRBJ2-7
d_call: NA
v_call: TRBV18
clone_size: once
cdr3_nt: TGTGCCAGCTCACCGCACAAGTTCTACGAGCAGTACTTC
cdr3_aa: CASSPHKFYEQYF

j_call: TRBJ2-7
d_call: TRBD1
v_call: TRBV28
clone_size: few
cdr3_nt: TGTGCCAGCAGGAGGACAGGGTACTACGAGCAGTACTTC
cdr3_aa: CASRRTGYYEQYF

j_call: TRBJ1-4
d_call: NA
v_call: TRBV4-3
clone_size: NA
cdr3_nt: TGCGCCAGCAGCCGGTACACCGCAACTAATGAAAAACTGTTTTTT
cdr3_aa: CASSRYTATNEKLFF

j_call: TRBJ2-7
d_call: NA
v_call: TRBV6-2/TRBV6-3
clone_size: few
cdr3_nt: TGTGCCAGCAGCCTCCCCGGGGGATTCTACGAGCAGTACTTC
cdr3_aa: CASSLPGGFYEQYF

j_call: TRBJ2-1
d_call: TRBD2
v_call: TRBV24-1
clone_size: NA
cdr3_nt: TGTGCCACCAGCGCGGGGGGAAGTGAGCAGTTCTTC
cdr3_aa: CATSAGGSEQFF

j_call: TRBJ2-1
d_call: NA
v_call: TRBV24-1
clone_size: once
cdr3_nt: TGTGCCACCAGTGATTTGGTGACAGGTAGCTCCTACAATGAGCAGTTCTTC
cdr3_aa: CATSDLVTGSSYNEQFF

j_call: TRBJ2-7
d_call: TRBD1
v_call: TRBV4-1
clone_size: NA
cdr3_nt: TGCGCCAGCAGCCAAGATTCGGGGGACAGGGGCCTCTACGAGCAGTACTTC
cdr3_aa: CASSQDSGDRGLYEQYF